These T cell receptor beta chains were read from a single sample in a study of a mutant IDH1 vaccine in newly diagnosed glioma. Their cognate antigens are unknown. Here immunoSEQ multiplex PCR was the method, and the copy in TCRdb shows in-frame clones only, minus some. The sample shows 50,000 to 70,000 clones, around 86% of them seen only once. Sequenced material: PBMCs, taken from a glioma patient whose treatment included an IDH1 peptide vaccine. All receptors come from a middle-aged man with glioma. The CDR3 runs from the conserved cysteine through the conserved F or W. D genes are given only for firm matches. Clone sizes are given selectively: once, few, many, or a class where the clone is expanded.

j_call,d_call,clone_size,v_call,cdr3_nt,cdr3_aa
TRBJ1-1,NA,once,TRBV19,TGTGCCAGTAGGACACAGGGTCTTCCTGACACTGAAGCTTTCTTT,CASRTQGLPDTEAFF
TRBJ2-7,TRBD1,NA,TRBV18,TGTGCCAGCTCACCGGGACAGGGGGGTAAGGACGAGCAGTACTTC,CASSPGQGGKDEQYF
TRBJ2-7,NA,NA,TRBV27,TGTGCCATCGGGCCCACTCCCCCCTACGAGCAGTACTTC,CAIGPTPPYEQYF
TRBJ1-4,TRBD1,NA,TRBV6-1,TGTGCCAGCAGTGCGGACAGGTTGCAAAAACTGTTTTTT,CASSADRLQKLFF
TRBJ2-1,TRBD1,NA,TRBV19,TGTGCCAGTAGTATTGGACAGGGTTTAGCGTGGTACAATGAGCAGTTCTTC,CASSIGQGLAWYNEQFF
TRBJ2-7,NA,NA,TRBV29-1,TGCAGCGTGGGCGGGTCCTCCTACGAGCAGTACTTC,CSVGGSSYEQYF
TRBJ2-7,NA,NA,TRBV19,TGTGCCAGTAGTGCAGGAAAGTACTACGAGCAGTACTTC,CASSAGKYYEQYF
TRBJ2-1,TRBD2,NA,TRBV28,TGTGCCAGCAGCGCCCCTTTAGCGGGGAGCTACAATGAGCAGTTCTTC,CASSAPLAGSYNEQFF
TRBJ2-3,TRBD1,NA,TRBV5-1,TGCGCCAGCAGCTTAGAGACAGGGACGCAGTATTTT,CASSLETGTQYF
TRBJ2-7,NA,NA,TRBV4-3,TGCGCCAGCAGCCAAGATAATCGAGGACGGTCTTCCCTCTACGAGCAGTACTTC,CASSQDNRGRSSLYEQYF
TRBJ2-1,NA,NA,TRBV5-1,TGCGCCAGCAACCGAAAGGTAGAGGGCAATGAGCAGTTCTTC,CASNRKVEGNEQFF
TRBJ2-7,NA,few,TRBV6-1,TGTGCCTCCCAAGTTAGCTCTAAACACGAGCAGTACTTC,CASQVSSKHEQYF
TRBJ2-5,TRBD1,NA,TRBV10-3,TGTGCCATCAGTGACAGGGGGCAAGAGACCCAGTACTTC,CAISDRGQETQYF
TRBJ1-5,NA,NA,TRBV19,TGTGCCAGTAGCCGCGGGACAATAGCAATTGGTCCGACCTTT,CASSRGTIAIGPTF
TRBJ2-2,TRBD2,NA,TRBV5-6,TGTGCCAGCAGCCTATTTGGACTAGCGGGTATTTCCGGGGAGCTGTTTTTT,CASSLFGLAGISGELFF
TRBJ2-2,NA,NA,TRBV5-5,TGTGCCAGCAGCTGGGTTTTTGGCGGGGAGCTGTTTTTT,CASSWVFGGELFF
TRBJ2-7,NA,NA,TRBV5-4,TGTGCCAGCAGCTTGGGGCGGGTTTCCTACGAGCAGTACTTC,CASSLGRVSYEQYF
TRBJ1-5,TRBD1,NA,TRBV6-5,TGTGCCAGCAGGGGCGCGACAGGGAGGAACCAGCCCCAGCATTTT,CASRGATGRNQPQHF
TRBJ2-7,NA,NA,TRBV6-1,TGTGCCAGCAGTGAAGGGAAGTACGCCGGCGGTAGCGAGCAGTACTTC,CASSEGKYAGGSEQYF
TRBJ2-5,NA,NA,TRBV19,TGTGCCAGTAGTATAGGTGTAAGCGAGACCCAGTACTTC,CASSIGVSETQYF
TRBJ1-5,TRBD1,few,TRBV4-2,TGTGCCAGCAGCCGACTGGTGTCGGGGGGACAGGGGCGGCAGCCCCAGCATTTT,CASSRLVSGGQGRQPQHF
TRBJ2-7,NA,NA,TRBV15,TGTGCCACCAGCAGAGATGTTCTCTACGAGCAGTACTTC,CATSRDVLYEQYF
TRBJ2-3,TRBD1,NA,TRBV7-9,TGTGCCAGCAGCTTAACAGGGGACGATACGCAGTATTTT,CASSLTGDDTQYF
TRBJ2-2,NA,once,TRBV7-3,TGTGCCAGCAGCCCCGGCCCGCACGGCACCGGGGAGCTGTTTTTT,CASSPGPHGTGELFF
TRBJ2-1,TRBD1,NA,TRBV6-4,TGTGCCAGCAGCCGAGAGACAGGGCTGGGGAATGAGCAGTTCTTC,CASSRETGLGNEQFF
TRBJ2-5,NA,NA,TRBV19,TGTGCCAGTAGTAAACAACAAGAGACCCAGTACTTC,CASSKQQETQYF